This TCR beta chain came from a study of blood T cell repertoires in COVID-19. About the research overall: The United States, Italy and Spain provided the acute and convalescent COVID-19 samples. Nucleic acid was either cDNA or gDNA, and it came from T cells, B-cell-depleted T cells, or PBMCs.

Trimming removed 5 bases at V and 2 bases at J, with 21 bases between. Per the germline V gene, CDR1 is LNHDA and CDR2 is SQIVND (reference sequence). The CDR3 covers 17 residues. Sequencing was performed with immunoSEQ multiplex PCR; in TCRdb, only in-frame clones are kept and a portion is missing. This repertoire shows 310,000 or so clones, roughly 86% found once; its top ten account for 1.3%. The clonotype was recovered from a man between 65 and 85 years old with acute or convalescent COVID-19. Sequencing used peripheral blood. The V and J genes are TRBV19 and TRBJ2-5, with D possibly matching TRBD2 (7 bases). CDR3: CASSPGLGGRRQETQYF. The CDR3, as DNA: TGTGCCAGTAGTCCCGGACTGGGGGGGCGCCGTCAAGAGACCCAGTACTTC.